This entry lists 12 T cell receptor beta chains sequenced from one sample in a study of shared clonotypes between healthy human individuals. The repertoire was sequenced with immunoSEQ multiplex PCR; TCRdb's copy has only in-frame clones and lacks some. The table lists around 2,000,000 clones, roughly 94% of them singletons. The sequencing input was naive CD4+ T cells sorted from blood. Subset meaning: CD45RA+ positively selected. Receptor source: a man between 18 and 35 years old in good health.

The rearrangement uses TRBV28 and TRBJ1-2, with no clear D. Germline CDR1 MDHEN, CDR2 SYDVKM. Trimming removed 3 bases from V and 4 bases from J, with 15 bases in between. The CDR3 covers 15 residues. The CDR3 DNA is TGTGCCAGCAGTTTGGACGTCCTCGGCGGCTATGGCTACACCTTC. This gives the protein CASSLDVLGGYGYTF.

V and J are TRBV15 and TRBJ2-7; D assignment may be TRBD1 or TRBD2 (7 bases each). The CDR3 runs 15 residues. Trimming took off 5 bases at V and 1 base at J, with 15 bases between the two ends. From germline, CDR1 is LNHNV and CDR2 YYDKDF (reference sequence). CDR3 in DNA: TGTGCCACCAGCTCAGGGGGAGGGGTGTCCTACGAGCAGTACTTC. This codes for CATSSGGGVSYEQYF.

The chain uses TRBV11-2 and TRBJ2-3; possible D gene TRBD1, 6 bases. Germline V CDR1 and CDR2: SGHAT, FQNNGV. The V gene lost 0 bases and the J gene lost 4 bases, with 11 bases spanning the gap. The CDR3 spans 15 residues. CDR3 DNA sequence: TGTGCCAGCAGCTTAGATCGGGCAGGGGCAGATACGCAGTATTTT. The encoded protein is CASSLDRAGADTQYF.

CDR3 loop: CASSPGEGPNQPQHF. The CDR3 DNA reads TGTGCCAGCAGCCCGGGGGAGGGACCTAATCAGCCCCAGCATTTT. The chain couples TRBV7-9 to TRBJ1-5, with D perhaps TRBD1 (5 bases). Germline V gene data show CDR1 as SEHNR and CDR2 as FQNEAQ (reference sequence). The CDR3 is 15 amino acids. Trimming took 5 bases from V and 4 from J, leaving 15 bases between them. Using reference TRBV7-9 and TRBJ1-5 for the parts outside the CDR3, the full variable domain is DTGVSQNPRHKITKRGQNVTFRCDPISEHNRLYWYRQTLGQGPEFLTYFQNEAQLEKSRLLSDRFSAERPKGSFSTLEIQRTEQGDSAMYLCASSPGEGPNQPQHFGDGTRLSIL.

J is TRBJ2-3 and V is TRBV6-6; D could derive from TRBD1 or TRBD2 (6 bases each). This CDR3 comprises 14 residues. V was pared by 7 bases and J by 5 bases, with 16 bases between. Germline V lookup: CDR1 MNHNY, CDR2 SVGAGI (reference sequence). The CDR3 nucleotides are TGTGCCAGCACCCTTCCGGGGGCTCAAGATACGCAGTATTTT. Residues: CASTLPGAQDTQYF.

V is TRBV10-2 and J is TRBJ2-4; the D is unclear. The germline V and J ends were trimmed by 4 bases and 0 bases, with 7 bases remaining between them. This CDR3 region has 14 residues. Per germline, CDR1 WSHSY and CDR2 SAAADI. The CDR3 DNA reads TGCGCCAGCAGTGCTTGGCTAGCCAAAAACATTCAGTACTTC. It codes for CASSAWLAKNIQYF.

The chain employs TRBV28 and TRBJ2-3; 9 bases are shared with TRBD1. J was trimmed by 8 bases and V by 1 base; bases with no gene match: 7. Germline CDR1 is MDHEN and CDR2 is SYDVKM. The CDR3 length is 15 residues. The CDR3 DNA follows: TGTGCCAGCAGTTTATTGGGGACAGGGTCGGGTACGCAGTATTTT. Translated, it gives CASSLLGTGSGTQYF.

J is TRBJ1-5 and V is TRBV7-2; 7 bases are a match to TRBD1. Trimming at V came to 4 bases and at J to 0 bases, leaving 6 bases not matched to a gene. CDR3 length: 16 residues. From germline, CDR1 is SGHTA and CDR2 FQGNSA. CDR3 residues: CASSSQGEYSNQPQHF. CDR3 DNA: TGTGCCAGCAGCTCTCAGGGGGAGTATAGCAATCAGCCCCAGCATTTT.

The chain uses TRBV7-9 and TRBJ2-5; no clear D gene. The germline CDR1 and CDR2 sequences are SEHNR and FQNEAQ (reference sequence). The CDR3 consists of 14 residues. The V gene lost 5 bases and the J gene lost 4 bases, with 14 bases spanning the gap. CDR3 sequence (DNA): TGTGCCAGCAGCCCCAGGACGGTGGGAGAGACCCAGTACTTC. Its translation: CASSPRTVGETQYF.

The genes are TRBV25-1 and TRBJ2-6; D is ambiguous. The CDR3 totals 15 residues. Germline V gene data show CDR1 as MGHDK and CDR2 as SYGVNS. V lost 5 bases and J 1 base, leaving 9 bases between the germline ends. CDR3 region: CASSPVTSGANVLTF. The DNA for the CDR3 is TGTGCCAGCAGTCCTGTGACGTCTGGGGCCAACGTCCTGACTTTC. Filled out from reference TRBV25-1 and TRBJ2-6, the complete variable domain reads EADIYQTPRYLVIGTGKKITLECSQTMGHDKMYWYQQDPGMELHLIHYSYGVNSTEKGDLSSESTVSRIRTEHFPLTLESARPSHTSQYLCASSPVTSGANVLTFGAGSRLTVL.

This sequence joins TRBV6-4 and TRBJ2-1, with D perhaps matching TRBD2 (5 bases). V lost 2 bases, J lost 2 bases, and 13 bases lay in between. This CDR3 contains 16 residues. CDR1 is MRHNA and CDR2 is SNTAGT in the germline V gene. The CDR3 nucleotides are TGTGCCAGCAGTGACGCGGGCTATGGGCCCTACAATGAGCAGTTCTTC. It is translated as CASSDAGYGPYNEQFF.

The chain is built from TRBV28 and TRBJ2-6; D perhaps matches TRBD2 (5 bases). Trimming took off 5 bases at V and 2 bases at J, with 13 bases between the two ends. The CDR3 totals 16 residues. Germline-derived CDR1 and CDR2 are MDHEN and SYDVKM. CDR3 bases: TGTGCCAGCAGTCCCCTCGGAGGAGCTGGGGCCAACGTCCTGACTTTC. This sequence encodes CASSPLGGAGANVLTF.